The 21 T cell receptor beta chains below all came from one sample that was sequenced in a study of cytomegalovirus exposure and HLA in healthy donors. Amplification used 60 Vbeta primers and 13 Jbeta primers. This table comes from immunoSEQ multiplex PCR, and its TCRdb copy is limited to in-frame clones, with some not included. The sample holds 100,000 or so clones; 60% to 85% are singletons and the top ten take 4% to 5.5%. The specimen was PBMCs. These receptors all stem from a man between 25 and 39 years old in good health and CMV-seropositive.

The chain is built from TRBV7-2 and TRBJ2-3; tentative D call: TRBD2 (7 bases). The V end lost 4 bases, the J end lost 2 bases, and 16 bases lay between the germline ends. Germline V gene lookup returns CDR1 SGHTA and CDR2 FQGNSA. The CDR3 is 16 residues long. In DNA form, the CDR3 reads TGTGCCAGCAGCTACCCCAGGGCGGGGGCCACAGATACGCAGTATTTT. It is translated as CASSYPRAGATDTQYF.

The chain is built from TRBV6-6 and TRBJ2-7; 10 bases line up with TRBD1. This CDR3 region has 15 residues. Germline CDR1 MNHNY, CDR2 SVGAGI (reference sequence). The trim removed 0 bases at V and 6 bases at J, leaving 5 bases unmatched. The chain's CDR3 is CASSYSTGGESEQYF. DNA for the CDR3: TGTGCCAGCAGTTACTCGACAGGGGGCGAGTCCGAGCAGTACTTC.

This CDR3 reads CASSLDRVRGNYGYTF. The CDR3 DNA follows: TGCGCCAGCAGCTTGGACAGGGTGAGGGGAAACTATGGCTACACCTTC. J is TRBJ1-2 and V is TRBV5-1; a possible D gene is TRBD1 (6 bases). Trimming shortened V by 0 bases and J by 2 bases, and 14 bases separated the two germline ends. Germline values: CDR1 SGHRS, CDR2 YFSETQ. CDR3 length: 16 amino acids.

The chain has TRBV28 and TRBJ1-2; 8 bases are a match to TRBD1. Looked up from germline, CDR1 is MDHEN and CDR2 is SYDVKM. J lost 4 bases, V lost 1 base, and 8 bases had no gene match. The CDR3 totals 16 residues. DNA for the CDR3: TGTGCCAGCAGTTTATCCGCACATGGACAGGGCTATGGCTACACCTTC. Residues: CASSLSAHGQGYGYTF.

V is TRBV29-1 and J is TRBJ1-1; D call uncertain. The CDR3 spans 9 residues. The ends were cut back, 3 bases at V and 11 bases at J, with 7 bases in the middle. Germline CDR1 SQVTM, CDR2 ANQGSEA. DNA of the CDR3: TGCAGCGTTGATGTAGCTGCTTTCTTT. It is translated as CSVDVAAFF.

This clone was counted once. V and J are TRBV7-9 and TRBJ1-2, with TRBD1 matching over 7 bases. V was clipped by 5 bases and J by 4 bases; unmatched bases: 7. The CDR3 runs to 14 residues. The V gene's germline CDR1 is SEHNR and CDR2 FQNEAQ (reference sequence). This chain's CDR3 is CASSHGDSSYGYTF. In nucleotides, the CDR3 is TGTGCCAGCAGCCATGGGGACAGTTCCTATGGCTACACCTTC.

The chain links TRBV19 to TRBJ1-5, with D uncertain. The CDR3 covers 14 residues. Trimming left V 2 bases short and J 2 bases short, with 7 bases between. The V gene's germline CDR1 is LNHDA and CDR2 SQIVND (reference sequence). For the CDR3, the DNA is TGTGCCAGTAGTATACGCGCGGGCAATCAGCCCCAGCATTTT. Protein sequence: CASSIRAGNQPQHF.

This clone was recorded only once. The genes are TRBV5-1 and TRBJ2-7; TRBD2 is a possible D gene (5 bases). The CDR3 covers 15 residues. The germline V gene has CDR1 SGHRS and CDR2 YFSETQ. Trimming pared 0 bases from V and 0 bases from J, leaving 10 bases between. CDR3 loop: CASSLVARGSYEQYF. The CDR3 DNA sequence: TGCGCCAGCAGCTTGGTTGCCCGGGGCTCCTACGAGCAGTACTTC.

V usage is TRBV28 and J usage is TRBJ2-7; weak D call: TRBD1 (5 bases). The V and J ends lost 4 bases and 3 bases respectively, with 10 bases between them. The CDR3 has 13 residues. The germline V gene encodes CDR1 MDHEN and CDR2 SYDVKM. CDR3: CASSWGLIYEQYF. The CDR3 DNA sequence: TGTGCCAGCAGTTGGGGCCTAATCTACGAGCAGTACTTC.

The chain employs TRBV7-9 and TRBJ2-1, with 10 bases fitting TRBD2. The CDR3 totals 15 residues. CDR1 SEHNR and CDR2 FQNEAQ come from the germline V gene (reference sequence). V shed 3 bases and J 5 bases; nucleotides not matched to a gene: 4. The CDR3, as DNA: TGTGCCAGCAGCTTTAGCGGGAGGAGGGACAATGAGCAGTTCTTC. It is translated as CASSFSGRRDNEQFF. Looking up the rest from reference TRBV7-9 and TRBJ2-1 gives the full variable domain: DTGVSQNPRHKITKRGQNVTFRCDPISEHNRLYWYRQTLGQGPEFLTYFQNEAQLEKSRLLSDRFSAERPKGSFSTLEIQRTEQGDSAMYLCASSFSGRRDNEQFFGPGTRLTVL.

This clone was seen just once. CDR3 protein: CSVLLRTGSTEAFF. CDR3 DNA: TGCAGCGTCCTCCTACGGACAGGGAGCACTGAAGCTTTCTTT. The chain combines TRBV29-1 with TRBJ1-1, with 8 positions matching TRBD1. V was pared by 6 bases and J by 4 bases, with 10 bases of the junction left unmatched. The CDR3 sequence is 14 residues long. Germline V gives CDR1 SQVTM, CDR2 ANQGSEA.

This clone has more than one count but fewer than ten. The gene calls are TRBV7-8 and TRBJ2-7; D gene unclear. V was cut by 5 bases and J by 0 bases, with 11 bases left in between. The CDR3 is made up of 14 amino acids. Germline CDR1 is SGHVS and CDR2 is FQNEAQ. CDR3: CASSGESASYEQYF. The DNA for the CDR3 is TGTGCCAGCAGCGGAGAATCCGCCTCCTACGAGCAGTACTTC.

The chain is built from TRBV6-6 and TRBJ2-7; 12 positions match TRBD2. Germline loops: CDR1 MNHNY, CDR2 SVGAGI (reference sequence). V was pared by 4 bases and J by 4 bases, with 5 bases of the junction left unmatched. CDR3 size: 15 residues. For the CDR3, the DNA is TGTGCCAGCAGTTCCCTAGCGGGAGGGCCTTACGAGCAGTACTTC. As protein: CASSSLAGGPYEQYF.

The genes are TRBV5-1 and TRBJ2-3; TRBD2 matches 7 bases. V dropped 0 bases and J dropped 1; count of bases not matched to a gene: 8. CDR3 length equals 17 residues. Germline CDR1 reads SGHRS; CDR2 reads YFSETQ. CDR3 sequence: CASSLDVLADRTDTQYF. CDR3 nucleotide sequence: TGCGCCAGCAGCTTGGATGTCCTAGCGGATCGCACAGATACGCAGTATTTT. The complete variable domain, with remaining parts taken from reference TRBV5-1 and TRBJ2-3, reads KAGVTQTPRYLIKTRGQQVTLSCSPISGHRSVSWYQQTPGQGLQFLFEYFSETQRNKGNFPGRFSGRQFSNSRSEMNVSTLELGDSALYLCASSLDVLADRTDTQYFGPGTRLTVL.

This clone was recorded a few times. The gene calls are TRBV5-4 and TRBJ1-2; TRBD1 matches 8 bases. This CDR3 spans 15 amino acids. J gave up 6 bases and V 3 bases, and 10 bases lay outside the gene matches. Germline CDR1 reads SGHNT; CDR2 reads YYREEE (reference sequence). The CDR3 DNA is TGTGCCAGCAGCTCTAGGACAGGGAAAGTGGATGGCTACACCTTC. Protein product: CASSSRTGKVDGYTF.

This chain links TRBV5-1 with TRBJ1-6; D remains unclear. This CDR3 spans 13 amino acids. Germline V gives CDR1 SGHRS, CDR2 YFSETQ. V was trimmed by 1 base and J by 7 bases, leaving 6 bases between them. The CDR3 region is CASSLTKNSPLHF. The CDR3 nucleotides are TGCGCCAGCAGCTTGACAAAAAATTCACCCCTCCACTTT.

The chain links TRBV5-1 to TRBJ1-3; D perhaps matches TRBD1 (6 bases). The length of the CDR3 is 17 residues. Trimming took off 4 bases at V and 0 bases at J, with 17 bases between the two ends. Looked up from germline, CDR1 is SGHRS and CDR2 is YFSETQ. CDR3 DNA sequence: TGCGCCAGCAGCCGCGGCGCTACAGGGTTCTCTGGAAACACCATATATTTT. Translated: CASSRGATGFSGNTIYF.

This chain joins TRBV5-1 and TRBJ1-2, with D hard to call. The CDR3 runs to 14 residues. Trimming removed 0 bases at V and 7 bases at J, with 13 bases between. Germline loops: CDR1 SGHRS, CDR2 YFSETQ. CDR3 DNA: TGCGCCAGCAGCTTGGTCGGCCCAGGAGGTGGCTACACCTTC. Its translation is CASSLVGPGGGYTF. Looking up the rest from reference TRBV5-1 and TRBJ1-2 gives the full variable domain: KAGVTQTPRYLIKTRGQQVTLSCSPISGHRSVSWYQQTPGQGLQFLFEYFSETQRNKGNFPGRFSGRQFSNSRSEMNVSTLELGDSALYLCASSLVGPGGGYTFGSGTRLTVV.

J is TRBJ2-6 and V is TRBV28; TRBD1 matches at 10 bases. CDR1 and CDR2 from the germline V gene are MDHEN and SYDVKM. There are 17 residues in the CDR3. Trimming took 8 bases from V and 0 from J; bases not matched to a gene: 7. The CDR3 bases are TGTGCCAGCTCCCGGGACAGGGGTTTCTCTGGGGCCAACGTCCTGACTTTC. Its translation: CASSRDRGFSGANVLTF. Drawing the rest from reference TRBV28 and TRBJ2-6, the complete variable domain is DVKVTQSSRYLVKRTGEKVFLECVQDMDHENMFWYRQDPGLGLRLIYFSYDVKMKEKGDIPEGYSVSREKKERFSLILESASTNQTSMYLCASSRDRGFSGANVLTFGAGSRLTVL.

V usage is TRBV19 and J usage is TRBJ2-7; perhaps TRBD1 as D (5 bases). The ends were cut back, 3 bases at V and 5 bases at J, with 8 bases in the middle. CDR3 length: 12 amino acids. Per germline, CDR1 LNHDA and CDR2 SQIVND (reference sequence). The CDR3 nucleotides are TGTGCCAGTAGTATTGCAGGGAACGAGCAGTACTTC. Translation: CASSIAGNEQYF.

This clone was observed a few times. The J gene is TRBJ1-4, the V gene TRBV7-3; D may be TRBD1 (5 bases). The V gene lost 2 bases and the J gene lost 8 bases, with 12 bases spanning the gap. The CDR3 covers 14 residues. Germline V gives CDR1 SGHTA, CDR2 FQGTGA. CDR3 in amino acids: CASSLGPGQEKLFF. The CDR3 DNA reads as TGTGCCAGCAGCTTAGGTCCAGGGCAGGAAAAACTGTTTTTT.